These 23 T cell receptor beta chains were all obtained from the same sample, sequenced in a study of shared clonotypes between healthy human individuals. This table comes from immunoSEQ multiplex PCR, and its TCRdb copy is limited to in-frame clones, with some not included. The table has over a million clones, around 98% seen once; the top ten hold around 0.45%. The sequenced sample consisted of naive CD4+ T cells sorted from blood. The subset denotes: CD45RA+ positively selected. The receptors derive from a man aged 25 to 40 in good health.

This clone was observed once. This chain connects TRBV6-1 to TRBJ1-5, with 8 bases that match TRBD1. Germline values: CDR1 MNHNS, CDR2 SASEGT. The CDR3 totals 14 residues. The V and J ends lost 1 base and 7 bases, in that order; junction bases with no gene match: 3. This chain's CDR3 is CASSEGTGPQPQHF. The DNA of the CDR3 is TGTGCCAGCAGTGAAGGGACAGGGCCCCAGCCCCAGCATTTT.

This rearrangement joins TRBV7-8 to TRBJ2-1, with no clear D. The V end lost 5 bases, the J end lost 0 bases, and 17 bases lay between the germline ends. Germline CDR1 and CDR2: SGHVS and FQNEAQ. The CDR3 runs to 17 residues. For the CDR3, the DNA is TGTGCCAGCAGCGGGCCTTTCCGGCAGAGCTCCTACAATGAGCAGTTCTTC. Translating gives CASSGPFRQSSYNEQFF.

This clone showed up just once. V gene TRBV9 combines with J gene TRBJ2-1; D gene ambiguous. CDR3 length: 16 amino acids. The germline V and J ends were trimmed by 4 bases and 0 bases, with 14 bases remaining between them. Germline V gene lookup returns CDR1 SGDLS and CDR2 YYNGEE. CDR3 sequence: CASSPLSRSSYNEQFF. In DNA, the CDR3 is TGTGCCAGCAGCCCCCTCTCCCGTAGCTCCTACAATGAGCAGTTCTTC.

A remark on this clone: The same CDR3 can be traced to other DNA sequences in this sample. The CDR3 DNA follows: TGTGCCAGCAGTGAACAGAGTTACGAGCAGTACTTC. Translation: CASSEQSYEQYF. This chain links TRBV2 with TRBJ2-7; no reliable D call. Trimming shortened V by 2 bases and J by 4 bases, and 6 bases separated the two germline ends. This CDR3 comprises 12 residues. Germline loops: CDR1 SNHLY, CDR2 FYNNEI.

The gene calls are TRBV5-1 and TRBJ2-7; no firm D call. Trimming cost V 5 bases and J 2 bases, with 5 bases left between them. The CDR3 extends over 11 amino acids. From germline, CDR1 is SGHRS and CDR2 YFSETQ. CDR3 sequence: CASRGTYEQYF. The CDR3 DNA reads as TGCGCCAGCAGGGGAACCTACGAGCAGTACTTC.

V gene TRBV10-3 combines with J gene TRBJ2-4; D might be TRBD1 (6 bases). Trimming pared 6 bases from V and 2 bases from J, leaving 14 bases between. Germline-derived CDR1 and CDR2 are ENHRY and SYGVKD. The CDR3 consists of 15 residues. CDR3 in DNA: TGTGCCATCAGCACCACCGGGACACCCAAAAACATTCAGTACTTC. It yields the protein CAISTTGTPKNIQYF.

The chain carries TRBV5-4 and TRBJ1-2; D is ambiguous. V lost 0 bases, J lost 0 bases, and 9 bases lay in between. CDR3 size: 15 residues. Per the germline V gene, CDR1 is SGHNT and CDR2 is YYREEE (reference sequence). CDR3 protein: CASSLAARTNYGYTF. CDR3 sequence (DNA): TGTGCCAGCAGCTTGGCCGCCAGGACTAACTATGGCTACACCTTC.

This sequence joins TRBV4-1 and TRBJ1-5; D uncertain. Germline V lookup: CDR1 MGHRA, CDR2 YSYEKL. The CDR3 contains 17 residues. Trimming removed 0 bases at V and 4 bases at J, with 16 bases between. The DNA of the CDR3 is TGCGCCAGCAGCCAAGAAGATATCCGGGAACTTAATCAGCCCCAGCATTTT. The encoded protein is CASSQEDIRELNQPQHF.

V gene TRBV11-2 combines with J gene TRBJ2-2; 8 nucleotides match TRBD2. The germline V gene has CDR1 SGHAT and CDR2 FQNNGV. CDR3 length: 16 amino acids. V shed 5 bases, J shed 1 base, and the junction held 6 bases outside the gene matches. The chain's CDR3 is CASSKTSAVNTGELFF. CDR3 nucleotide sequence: TGTGCCAGCAGCAAGACTAGCGCGGTGAACACCGGGGAGCTGTTTTTT.

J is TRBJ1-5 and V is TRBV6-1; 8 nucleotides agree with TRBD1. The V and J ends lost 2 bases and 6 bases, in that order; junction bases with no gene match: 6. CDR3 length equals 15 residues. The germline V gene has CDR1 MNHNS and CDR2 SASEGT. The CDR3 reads CASSESTGVAQPQHF. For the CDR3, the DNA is TGTGCCAGCAGTGAATCGACAGGGGTGGCTCAGCCCCAGCATTTT.

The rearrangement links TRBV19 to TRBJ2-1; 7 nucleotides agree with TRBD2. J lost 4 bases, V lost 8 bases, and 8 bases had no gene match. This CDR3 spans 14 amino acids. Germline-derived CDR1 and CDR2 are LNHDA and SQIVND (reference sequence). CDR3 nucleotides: TGTGCCAGTGAGAGGGCTAGCGGATACAATGAGCAGTTCTTC. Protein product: CASERASGYNEQFF.

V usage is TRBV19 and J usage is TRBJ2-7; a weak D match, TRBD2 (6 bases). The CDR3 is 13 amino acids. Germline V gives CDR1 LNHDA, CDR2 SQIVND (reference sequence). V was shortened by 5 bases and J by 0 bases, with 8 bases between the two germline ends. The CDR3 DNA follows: TGTGCCAGTAGTGACGGGAGCTCCTACGAGCAGTACTTC. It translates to CASSDGSSYEQYF.

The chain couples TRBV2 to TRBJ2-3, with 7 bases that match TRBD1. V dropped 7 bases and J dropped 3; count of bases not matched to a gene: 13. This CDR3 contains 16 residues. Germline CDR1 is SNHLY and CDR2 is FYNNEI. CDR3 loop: CASTGDSSLRTDTQYF. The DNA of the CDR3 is TGTGCCAGCACCGGGGACAGCTCCCTTAGGACAGATACGCAGTATTTT. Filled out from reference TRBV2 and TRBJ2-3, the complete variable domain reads EPEVTQTPSHQVTQMGQEVILRCVPISNHLYFYWYRQILGQKVEFLVSFYNNEISEKSEIFDDQFSVERPDGSNFTLKIRSTKLEDSAMYFCASTGDSSLRTDTQYFGPGTRLTVL.

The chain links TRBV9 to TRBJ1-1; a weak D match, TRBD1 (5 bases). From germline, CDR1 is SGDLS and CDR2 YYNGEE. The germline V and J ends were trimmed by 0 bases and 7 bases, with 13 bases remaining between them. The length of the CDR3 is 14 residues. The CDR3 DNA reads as TGTGCCAGCAGCGTAGGTGCAGGGTGGGATGAAGCTTTCTTT. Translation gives CASSVGAGWDEAFF.

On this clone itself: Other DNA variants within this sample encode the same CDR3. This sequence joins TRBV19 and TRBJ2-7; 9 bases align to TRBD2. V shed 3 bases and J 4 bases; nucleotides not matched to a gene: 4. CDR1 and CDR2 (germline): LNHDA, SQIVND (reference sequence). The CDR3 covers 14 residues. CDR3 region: CASSISSGRYEQYF. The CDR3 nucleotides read TGTGCCAGTAGTATTTCCAGCGGGAGGTACGAGCAGTACTTC.

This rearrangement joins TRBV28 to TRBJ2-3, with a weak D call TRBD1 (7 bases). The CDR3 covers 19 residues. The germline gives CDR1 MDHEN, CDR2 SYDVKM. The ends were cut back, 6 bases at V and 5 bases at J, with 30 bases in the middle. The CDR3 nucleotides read TGTGCCAGCAGCCCCAGCGTGGCCGTCCAGGGGGGTCTGGGAGATACGCAGTATTTT. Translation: CASSPSVAVQGGLGDTQYF.

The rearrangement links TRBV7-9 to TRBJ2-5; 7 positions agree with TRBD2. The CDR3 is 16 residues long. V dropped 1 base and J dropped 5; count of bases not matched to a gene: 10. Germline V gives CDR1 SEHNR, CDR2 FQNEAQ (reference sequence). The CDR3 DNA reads TGTGCCAGCAGCTTAGGGCTGGCGGGAGTAGGGGAGACCCAGTACTTC. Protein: CASSLGLAGVGETQYF.

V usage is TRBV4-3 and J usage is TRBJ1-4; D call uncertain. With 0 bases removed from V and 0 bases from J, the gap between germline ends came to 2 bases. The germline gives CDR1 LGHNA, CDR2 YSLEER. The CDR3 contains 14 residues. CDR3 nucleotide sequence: TGCGCCAGCAGCCAAGATTCAACTAATGAAAAACTGTTTTTT. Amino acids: CASSQDSTNEKLFF.

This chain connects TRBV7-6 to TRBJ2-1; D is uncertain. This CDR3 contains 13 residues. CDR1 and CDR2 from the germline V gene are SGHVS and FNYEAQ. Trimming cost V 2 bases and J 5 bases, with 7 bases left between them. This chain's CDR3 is CASSLIRDNEQFF. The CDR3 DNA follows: TGTGCCAGCAGCTTAATACGAGACAATGAGCAGTTCTTC.

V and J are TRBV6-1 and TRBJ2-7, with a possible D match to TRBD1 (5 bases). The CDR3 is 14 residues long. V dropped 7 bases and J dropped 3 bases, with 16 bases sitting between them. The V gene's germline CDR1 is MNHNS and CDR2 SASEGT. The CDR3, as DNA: TGTGCCAGCATGCCCCGGCAGGGTGGCTACGAGCAGTACTTC. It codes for CASMPRQGGYEQYF.

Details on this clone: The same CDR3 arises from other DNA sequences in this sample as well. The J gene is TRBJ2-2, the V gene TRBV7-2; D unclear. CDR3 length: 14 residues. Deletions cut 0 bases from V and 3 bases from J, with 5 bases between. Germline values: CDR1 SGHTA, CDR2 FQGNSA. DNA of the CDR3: TGTGCCAGCAGCTTAGCACGAGACACCGGGGAGCTGTTTTTT. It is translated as CASSLARDTGELFF.

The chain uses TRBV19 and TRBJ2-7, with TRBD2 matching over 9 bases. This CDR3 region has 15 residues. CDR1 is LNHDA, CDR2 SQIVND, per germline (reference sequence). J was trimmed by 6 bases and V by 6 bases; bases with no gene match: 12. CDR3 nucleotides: TGTGCCAGTAGCGCCGAACTAGCGGGTGTACCCGAGCAGTACTTC. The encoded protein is CASSAELAGVPEQYF.

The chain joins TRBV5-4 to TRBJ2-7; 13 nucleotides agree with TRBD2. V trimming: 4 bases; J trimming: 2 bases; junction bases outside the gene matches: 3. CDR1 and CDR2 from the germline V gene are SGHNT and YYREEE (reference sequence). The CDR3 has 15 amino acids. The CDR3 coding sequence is TGTGCCAGCAGCCAAACTAGCGGGAGGGCCTACGAGCAGTACTTC. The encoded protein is CASSQTSGRAYEQYF.